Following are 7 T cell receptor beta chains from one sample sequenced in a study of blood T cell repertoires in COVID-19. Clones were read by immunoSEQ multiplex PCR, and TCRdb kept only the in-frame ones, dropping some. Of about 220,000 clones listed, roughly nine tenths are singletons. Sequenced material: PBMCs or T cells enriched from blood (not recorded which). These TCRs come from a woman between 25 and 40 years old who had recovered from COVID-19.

The CDR3 DNA sequence: TGTGCCAGCAGTGTCGACAGGAGGAGTGGCTACACCTTC. It is translated as CASSVDRRSGYTF. The V call is TRBV2, the J call TRBJ1-2; a weak D match, TRBD1 (6 bases). Germline CDR1 is SNHLY and CDR2 is FYNNEI. V lost 4 bases and J 7 bases, leaving 13 bases between the germline ends. This CDR3 comprises 13 residues.

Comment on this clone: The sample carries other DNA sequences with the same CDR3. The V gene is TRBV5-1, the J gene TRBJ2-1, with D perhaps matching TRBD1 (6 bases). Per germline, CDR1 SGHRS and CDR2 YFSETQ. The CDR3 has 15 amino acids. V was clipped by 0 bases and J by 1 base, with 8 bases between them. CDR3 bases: TGCGCCAGCAGCTTGGGACAGGTTTCCTACAATGAGCAGTTCTTC. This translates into CASSLGQVSYNEQFF.

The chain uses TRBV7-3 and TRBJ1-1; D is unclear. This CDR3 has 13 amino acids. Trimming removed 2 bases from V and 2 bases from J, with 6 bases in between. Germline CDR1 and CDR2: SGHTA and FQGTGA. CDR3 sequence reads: CASSLAGNTEAFF. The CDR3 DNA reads TGTGCCAGCAGCTTAGCGGGAAACACTGAAGCTTTCTTT.

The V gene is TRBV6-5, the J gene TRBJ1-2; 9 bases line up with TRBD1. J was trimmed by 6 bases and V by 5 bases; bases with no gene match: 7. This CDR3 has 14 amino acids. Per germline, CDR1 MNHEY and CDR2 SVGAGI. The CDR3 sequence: CASSIGTGTHGYTF. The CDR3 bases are TGTGCCAGCAGTATCGGGACAGGGACGCATGGCTACACCTTC.

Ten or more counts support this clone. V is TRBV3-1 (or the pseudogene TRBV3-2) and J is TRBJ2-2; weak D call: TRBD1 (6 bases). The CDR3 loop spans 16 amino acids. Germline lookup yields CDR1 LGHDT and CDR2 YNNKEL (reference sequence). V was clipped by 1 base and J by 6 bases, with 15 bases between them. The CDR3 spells CASSQVHRDGAGELFF. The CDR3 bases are TGTGCCAGCAGCCAAGTTCACAGGGATGGAGCCGGGGAGCTGTTTTTT.

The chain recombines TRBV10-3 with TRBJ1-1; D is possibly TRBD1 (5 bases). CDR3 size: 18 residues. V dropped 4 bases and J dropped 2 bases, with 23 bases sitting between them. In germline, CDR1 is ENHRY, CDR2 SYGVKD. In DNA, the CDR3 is TGTGCCATCAGTGTAGGGGCGGGGCAACCTGGGATAAACACTGAAGCTTTCTTT. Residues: CAISVGAGQPGINTEAFF.

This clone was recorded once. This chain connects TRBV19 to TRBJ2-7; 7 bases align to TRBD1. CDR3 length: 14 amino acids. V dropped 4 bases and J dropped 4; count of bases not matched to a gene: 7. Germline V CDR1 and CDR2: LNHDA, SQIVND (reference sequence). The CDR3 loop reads CASSTTTGSYEQYF. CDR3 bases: TGTGCCAGTAGTACGACGACAGGGAGTTACGAGCAGTACTTC.